The 14 T cell receptor beta chains presented below share a single source sample, sequenced in a study of CD8 T cells in Susac syndrome. Random hexamers were used to reverse transcribe the RNA input (about 0.5 to 1 ug). TCRdb re-derived calls from the immunoSEQ multiplex PCR reads in MiXCR, one entry per CDR3 protein. There are more than 150,000 distinct CDR3 sequences in the sample; around 94% occur only once, and around 0.15% lies in the top ten. The sample consisted of CD4+ T cells from PBMCs. Receptor source: a human donor in good health.

The gene calls are TRBV5-4 and TRBJ2-7; a possible D gene is TRBD2 (6 bases). Germline CDR1 is SGHNT and CDR2 is YYREEE (reference sequence). Deletions cut 5 bases from V and 5 bases from J, with 20 bases between. The length of the CDR3 is 15 residues. CDR3 loop: CASRSGTSRTHEQYF. DNA for the CDR3: TGTGCCAGCAGGTCCGGGACTTCCCGTACCCACGAGCAGTACTTC.

The rearrangement links TRBV15 to TRBJ2-7; no clear D. The V gene lost 4 bases and the J gene lost 4 bases, with 8 bases spanning the gap. CDR3 length: 12 residues. CDR1 and CDR2 (germline): LNHNV, YYDKDF (reference sequence). CDR3 protein: CATSKNRYEQYF. The CDR3 region has the DNA TGTGCCACCAGCAAGAACCGATACGAGCAGTACTTC.

The genes are TRBV3-1 and TRBJ2-2, with TRBD1 identical over 7 bases. Losses at the gene ends were 3 bases for V and 3 bases for J; bases not matched to a gene: 1. The CDR3 contains 14 residues. The germline V gene encodes CDR1 LGHDT and CDR2 YNNKEL (reference sequence). In DNA, the CDR3 is TGTGCCAGCAGCCACGGGACAGACACCGGGGAGCTGTTTTTT. It encodes CASSHGTDTGELFF.

The rearrangement uses TRBV15 and TRBJ2-1; 8 bases match TRBD1. There are 15 residues in the CDR3. Losses at the gene ends were 2 bases for V and 3 bases for J; bases not matched to a gene: 3. CDR1 is LNHNV and CDR2 is YYDKDF in the germline V gene (reference sequence). The CDR3 loop is CATSRRTGNYNEQFF. In DNA form, the CDR3 reads TGTGCCACCAGCAGAAGGACAGGGAACTACAATGAGCAGTTCTTC.

The V and J genes are TRBV2 and TRBJ2-1; 7 nucleotides match TRBD1. The germline V gene encodes CDR1 SNHLY and CDR2 FYNNEI. Trimming cost V 6 bases and J 1 base; bases outside gene matches: 3. This CDR3 spans 14 amino acids. The CDR3 DNA is TGTGCCAGCAGGGGGACAGCGTCCTACAATGAGCAGTTCTTC. Translated, it gives CASRGTASYNEQFF.

The genes are TRBV6-5 and TRBJ2-5; D not certain. The CDR3 spans 11 residues. Germline V gene lookup returns CDR1 MNHEY and CDR2 SVGAGI. Trimming pared 6 bases from V and 4 bases from J, leaving 6 bases between. CDR3: CASRSLETQYF. The CDR3 coding sequence is TGTGCCAGCAGGAGCTTAGAGACCCAGTACTTC.

The chain has TRBV5-1 and TRBJ1-2; D call uncertain. Germline CDR1 and CDR2: SGHRS and YFSETQ. This CDR3 is built from 15 residues. V lost 0 bases to trimming and J lost 8 bases, with 17 bases between them. In nucleotides, the CDR3 is TGCGCCAGCAGCTTGGCGGCCGGCGTACACGAGGGCTACACCTTC. Translation gives CASSLAAGVHEGYTF.

The chain uses TRBV30 and TRBJ2-5; unclear D gene. V lost 1 base and J 4 bases, leaving 10 bases between the germline ends. CDR1 and CDR2 (germline): GTSNPN, SVGIG (reference sequence). The CDR3 runs 13 residues. CDR3 sequence reads: CAWSGVSLETQYF. The CDR3 region has the DNA TGTGCCTGGAGTGGAGTATCCTTAGAGACCCAGTACTTC.

The chain combines TRBV29-1 with TRBJ2-6; D is undetermined. In germline, CDR1 is SQVTM, CDR2 ANQGSEA. Trimming removed 6 bases at V and 0 bases at J, with 12 bases between. The CDR3 has 15 amino acids. The CDR3, as DNA: TGCAGCGTAGCCGTTCTGCCCTCTGGGGCCAACGTCCTGACTTTC. Protein: CSVAVLPSGANVLTF.

The J gene is TRBJ2-5, the V gene TRBV20-1, with 8 bases matching TRBD2. V dropped 6 bases and J dropped 3; count of bases not matched to a gene: 12. The CDR3 is 15 amino acids. The germline V gene encodes CDR1 DFQATT and CDR2 SNEGSKA (reference sequence). The CDR3 DNA is TGCAGTGCCCGGAAGCGCGGGGGGCCGGAAGAGACCCAGTACTTC. It codes for CSARKRGGPEETQYF.

The chain carries TRBV20-1 and TRBJ2-5; D is undetermined. The CDR3 is 10 amino acids. Trimming removed 5 bases from V and 3 bases from J, with 4 bases in between. Germline V gene lookup returns CDR1 DFQATT and CDR2 SNEGSKA (reference sequence). The CDR3 reads CSAGKETQYF. Here the CDR3 DNA reads TGCAGTGCTGGTAAAGAGACCCAGTACTTC.

The rearrangement uses TRBV19 and TRBJ2-2; tentative D call: TRBD1 (5 bases). Per the germline V gene, CDR1 is LNHDA and CDR2 is SQIVND (reference sequence). The CDR3 covers 13 residues. Trimming removed 6 bases at V and 4 bases at J, with 9 bases between. Here the CDR3 reads CASRTALTGELFF. DNA for the CDR3: TGTGCCAGTAGGACAGCGCTCACCGGGGAGCTGTTTTTT.

The chain carries TRBV12-3 or TRBV12-4 and TRBJ2-1, with a tentative D call TRBD1 (6 bases). Trimming took off 10 bases at V and 3 bases at J, with 16 bases between the two ends. The CDR3 is 14 amino acids. CDR3 sequence reads: CATTGTPNYNEQFF. The CDR3 DNA reads TGTGCCACCACCGGGACACCGAACTACAATGAGCAGTTCTTC.

The chain recombines TRBV20-1 with TRBJ1-2; unclear D gene. V was pared by 0 bases and J by 0 bases, with 8 bases between. Germline V gives CDR1 DFQATT, CDR2 SNEGSKA (reference sequence). This CDR3 region has 14 residues. CDR3 residues: CSARDSRSNYGYTF. CDR3 nucleotide sequence: TGCAGTGCTAGAGATTCGAGGTCTAACTATGGCTACACCTTC.